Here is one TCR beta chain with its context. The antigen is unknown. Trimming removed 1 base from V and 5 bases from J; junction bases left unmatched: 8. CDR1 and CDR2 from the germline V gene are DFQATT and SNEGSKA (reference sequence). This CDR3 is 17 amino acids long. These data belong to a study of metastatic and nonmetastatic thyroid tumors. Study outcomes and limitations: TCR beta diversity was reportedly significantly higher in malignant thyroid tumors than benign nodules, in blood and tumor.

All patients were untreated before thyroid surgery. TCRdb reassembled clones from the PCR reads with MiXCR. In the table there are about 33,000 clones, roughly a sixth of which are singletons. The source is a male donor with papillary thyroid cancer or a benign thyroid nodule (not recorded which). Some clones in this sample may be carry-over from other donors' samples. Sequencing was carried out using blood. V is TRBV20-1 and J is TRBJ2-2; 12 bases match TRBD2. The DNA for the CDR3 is TGCAGTGCTAGAGTGACACTCGGGACTAGCGGGACCGGGGAGCTGTTTTTT. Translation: CSARVTLGTSGTGELFF.